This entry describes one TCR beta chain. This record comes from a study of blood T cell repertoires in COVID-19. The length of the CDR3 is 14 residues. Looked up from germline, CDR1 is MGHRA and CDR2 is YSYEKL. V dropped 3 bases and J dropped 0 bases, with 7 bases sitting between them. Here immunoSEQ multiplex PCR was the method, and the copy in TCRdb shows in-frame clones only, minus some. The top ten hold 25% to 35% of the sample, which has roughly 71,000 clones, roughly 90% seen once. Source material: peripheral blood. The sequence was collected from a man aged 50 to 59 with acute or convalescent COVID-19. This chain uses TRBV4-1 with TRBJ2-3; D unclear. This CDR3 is CASSHGPSTDTQYF. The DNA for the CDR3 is TGCGCCAGCAGCCATGGGCCCAGCACAGATACGCAGTATTTT.